The 19 T cell receptor beta chains given below trace back to one sample, sequenced in a study of shared clonotypes between healthy human individuals. Assay used: immunoSEQ multiplex PCR; TCRdb lists only in-frame clones, some missing. This table holds about 2.1 million clones, approximately 94% found once. Naive-designated CD8 cells lacked CD45RO, were positively enriched for CCR7, and omitted terminally differentiated effector memory CD45RA+ cells. The sequencing input was naive CD8+ T cells from PBMCs. These receptors came from a man aged 18 to 30 in good health. Some clones in this sample may be carry-over from other donors' samples.

The chain carries TRBV28 and TRBJ2-2, with TRBD1 as a possible D gene (6 bases). Germline CDR1 is MDHEN and CDR2 is SYDVKM. CDR3 length: 15 residues. V lost 4 bases to trimming and J lost 5 bases, with 14 bases between them. CDR3 sequence reads: CASSSKGDPTGELFF. CDR3 nucleotides: TGTGCCAGCAGTTCGAAGGGGGACCCAACCGGGGAGCTGTTTTTT.

The chain is built from TRBV4-1 and TRBJ2-5, with D possibly being TRBD2 (6 bases). The CDR3 sequence is 14 residues long. Germline loops: CDR1 MGHRA, CDR2 YSYEKL. V was clipped by 1 base and J by 11 bases, with 17 bases between them. The CDR3 DNA follows: TGCGCCAGCAGCCAAGGGGGAGTCTCGGGGGAGCAGTACTTC. This codes for CASSQGGVSGEQYF.

The V gene is TRBV27, the J gene TRBJ2-1; 11 bases agree with TRBD2. The CDR3 spans 16 residues. CDR1 MNHEY and CDR2 SMNVEV come from the germline V gene (reference sequence). The V segment lost 5 bases and the J segment 4 bases; nucleotides outside the gene matches: 7. CDR3 nucleotides: TGTGCCAGCAGTCCTTTCGGGACTAGCGGTTACAATGAGCAGTTCTTC. Protein product: CASSPFGTSGYNEQFF.

The V gene is TRBV19, the J gene TRBJ1-2; D unclear. V was clipped by 7 bases and J by 6 bases, with 18 bases between them. This CDR3 contains 14 residues. The germline V gene encodes CDR1 LNHDA and CDR2 SQIVND (reference sequence). DNA of the CDR3: TGTGCCAGTATTGCCCCGCTTGGAGCCCATGGCTACACCTTC. Protein: CASIAPLGAHGYTF.

A single count supports this clone. The genes are TRBV27 and TRBJ2-1; 12 nucleotides line up with TRBD2. Per the germline V gene, CDR1 is MNHEY and CDR2 is SMNVEV (reference sequence). The CDR3 is 15 residues long. The V segment lost 6 bases and the J segment 6 bases; nucleotides outside the gene matches: 6. CDR3 sequence (DNA): TGTGCCAGCAGCACCGGACTAGCGGGGTCCAATGAGCAGTTCTTC. It translates to CASSTGLAGSNEQFF.

The rearrangement uses TRBV7-2 and TRBJ2-3; D is undetermined. The germline CDR1 and CDR2 sequences are SGHTA and FQGNSA. This CDR3 spans 12 amino acids. V shed 5 bases and J shed 1 base, with 4 bases lying between them. The CDR3, as DNA: TGTGCCAGCAGCCCCGGCACAGATACGCAGTATTTT. Its protein is CASSPGTDTQYF.

V gene TRBV4-1 combines with J gene TRBJ2-3; tentatively, D is TRBD2 (6 bases). This CDR3 has 17 residues. Per germline, CDR1 MGHRA and CDR2 YSYEKL. V lost 4 bases to trimming and J lost 0 bases, with 17 bases between them. DNA of the CDR3: TGCGCCAGCAGCCCCCCCCGGGGCGGGAAAAGCACAGATACGCAGTATTTT. Residues: CASSPPRGGKSTDTQYF.

There are a few counts of this clone. The chain joins TRBV28 to TRBJ1-2; no firm D call. Germline lookup yields CDR1 MDHEN and CDR2 SYDVKM. The CDR3 runs to 15 residues. V was cut by 6 bases and J by 2 bases, with 16 bases left in between. CDR3 nucleotides: TGTGCCAGCAGCGATCGTATAGGGTTAAACTATGGCTACACCTTC. Translating gives CASSDRIGLNYGYTF.

The chain recombines TRBV9 with TRBJ2-3, with 8 bases that match TRBD1. Germline V gene data show CDR1 as SGDLS and CDR2 as YYNGEE. This CDR3 region has 14 residues. The V segment lost 3 bases and the J segment 5 bases; nucleotides outside the gene matches: 5. DNA for the CDR3: TGTGCCAGCAGCGAGGCAGGGGGCAAAGATACGCAGTATTTT. It specifies CASSEAGGKDTQYF. Supplemented by reference TRBV9 and TRBJ2-3, the full variable domain reads DSGVTQTPKHLITATGQRVTLRCSPRSGDLSVYWYQQSLDQGLQFLIQYYNGEERAKGNILERFSAQQFPDLHSELNLSSLELGDSALYFCASSEAGGKDTQYFGPGTRLTVL.

On this clone: Other DNA sequences in this sample translate to the same CDR3. This chain uses TRBV5-4 with TRBJ2-7; 8 bases line up with TRBD2. The V and J ends lost 3 bases and 3 bases, in that order; junction bases with no gene match: 5. This CDR3 region has 14 residues. In germline, CDR1 is SGHNT, CDR2 YYREEE (reference sequence). The CDR3: CASSSWTSSYEQYF. CDR3 DNA sequence: TGTGCCAGCAGCTCCTGGACTAGCAGCTACGAGCAGTACTTC.

This clone occurred once. The chain uses TRBV19 and TRBJ1-3; tentatively, D is TRBD1 (5 bases). Germline V gene sequence: CDR1 LNHDA, CDR2 SQIVND (reference sequence). The CDR3 runs 15 residues. Trimming removed 2 bases at V and 0 bases at J, with 8 bases between. The CDR3 spells CASSIRQSSGNTIYF. The CDR3 coding sequence is TGTGCCAGTAGTATACGACAGAGCTCTGGAAACACCATATATTTT.

The chain is built from TRBV9 and TRBJ2-7, with TRBD1 identical over 9 bases. Per germline, CDR1 SGDLS and CDR2 YYNGEE. CDR3 length: 15 residues. The J segment lost 6 bases and the V segment lost 3 bases, leaving 10 bases of the junction unmatched. This CDR3 reads CASSATGGSLLEQYF. The CDR3 DNA reads TGTGCCAGCAGCGCTACAGGGGGCTCCCTTCTCGAGCAGTACTTC.

The chain employs TRBV27 and TRBJ2-7, with TRBD2 matching over 10 bases. This CDR3 has 16 amino acids. In germline, CDR1 is MNHEY, CDR2 SMNVEV (reference sequence). The V segment lost 6 bases and the J segment 1 base; nucleotides outside the gene matches: 9. In nucleotides, the CDR3 is TGTGCCAGCAGACAACAAACTAGCGGGACGTCCTACGAGCAGTACTTC. The encoded protein is CASRQQTSGTSYEQYF.

The chain has TRBV19 and TRBJ1-2; the D gene is possibly TRBD1 (6 bases). Trimming took 4 bases from V and 8 from J, leaving 20 bases between them. The CDR3 totals 15 residues. Germline V gives CDR1 LNHDA, CDR2 SQIVND (reference sequence). DNA of the CDR3: TGTGCCAGTAGTACCTACCGGGCAGGGGTACCCGGCTACACCTTC. Translated: CASSTYRAGVPGYTF.

This chain connects TRBV19 to TRBJ2-1; D is possibly TRBD1 (6 bases). CDR3 size: 14 residues. With 3 bases removed from V and 10 bases from J, the gap between germline ends came to 16 bases. The germline V gene has CDR1 LNHDA and CDR2 SQIVND (reference sequence). CDR3 DNA sequence: TGTGCCAGTAGTATGGACAGCACACGCGGGGAGCAGTTCTTC. It specifies CASSMDSTRGEQFF.

V is TRBV6-1 and J is TRBJ2-7, with 7 bases aligning to TRBD2. CDR1 is MNHNS, CDR2 SASEGT, per germline. Germline trimming cut 6 bases from V and 0 bases from J; bases unmatched to any gene: 5. The CDR3 has 14 amino acids. The CDR3 bases are TGTGCCAGCAGCCCATGGGGGGGCTCCTACGAGCAGTACTTC. Protein product: CASSPWGGSYEQYF.

CDR3 nucleotide sequence: TGCGCCAGCAGCACACTAGGACAGCTAAGCTATGGCTACACCTTC. Residues: CASSTLGQLSYGYTF. The chain uses TRBV10-1 and TRBJ1-2, with D possibly matching TRBD1 (6 bases). The V and J ends lost 6 bases and 4 bases respectively, with 18 bases between them. Germline CDR1 is WNHNN and CDR2 is SYGVQD (reference sequence). This CDR3 region has 15 residues.

The chain is built from TRBV4-3 and TRBJ2-6; TRBD2 might be the D (7 bases). Trimming removed 0 bases at V and 4 bases at J, with 16 bases between. Per the germline V gene, CDR1 is LGHNA and CDR2 is YSLEER. The CDR3 runs 18 residues. The CDR3 protein is CASSQDLAGALGANVLTF. As DNA, the CDR3 is TGCGCCAGCAGCCAAGATCTTGCGGGGGCGTTAGGGGCCAACGTCCTGACTTTC.

The V and J genes are TRBV6-5 and TRBJ1-2; D is perhaps TRBD1 (6 bases). There are 13 residues in the CDR3. Germline V gene sequence: CDR1 MNHEY, CDR2 SVGAGI. V was trimmed by 8 bases and J by 6 bases, leaving 16 bases between them. For the CDR3, the DNA is TGTGCCAGCGGCCTTACAGGGTCGGATGGCTACACCTTC. Translating it yields CASGLTGSDGYTF.